What follows are 21 T cell receptor beta chains derived from one specimen sequenced in a study of blood T cell repertoires in COVID-19. TCRdb's copy holds only in-frame clones and misses some; the assay was immunoSEQ multiplex PCR. Among 250,000 to 300,000 clones listed, roughly 90% were seen once. Sequencing was performed on peripheral blood. The receptors originated from a man between 50 and 59 years old with acute or convalescent COVID-19.

V and J are TRBV13 and TRBJ2-2; D remains ambiguous. CDR1 and CDR2 (germline): PRHDT, FYEKMQ (reference sequence). The CDR3 sequence is 15 residues long. Trimming shortened V by 1 base and J by 0 bases, and 6 bases separated the two germline ends. This chain's CDR3 is CASSLDRSNTGELFF. CDR3 nucleotide sequence: TGTGCCAGCAGCTTAGACAGATCGAACACCGGGGAGCTGTTTTTT.

As concerns this clone: One end of the junction does not line up with germline, which may come from a read error. The DNA for the CDR3 is TGTGCTAGCAGCTTAGGGATTGGGGGGGCAGGCGAGCAGTACTTC. It encodes CASSLGIGGAGEQYF. This sequence joins TRBV7-7 and TRBJ2-7; D perhaps matches TRBD2 (7 bases). The length of the CDR3 is 15 residues. From germline, CDR1 is SSHAT and CDR2 FNYEAQ (reference sequence).

To note about this clone: The junction does not match germline at one end; this may be a read error. The V gene is TRBV19, the J gene TRBJ2-1; tentatively, D is TRBD2 (6 bases). This CDR3 spans 14 amino acids. Germline V gives CDR1 LNHDA, CDR2 SQIVND (reference sequence). In DNA form, the CDR3 reads TGTGCTAGTAATGGGGGGAGGTCCTACAATGAGCAGTTCTTC. Translating gives CASNGGRSYNEQFF.

The rearrangement uses TRBV2 and TRBJ1-1; 7 nucleotides agree with TRBD1. V trimming: 6 bases; J trimming: 11 bases; junction bases outside the gene matches: 12. Germline values: CDR1 SNHLY, CDR2 FYNNEI. The CDR3 totals 13 residues. CDR3 DNA: TGTGCCAGCAGGAGGAGGGTTACAGGGGAGGCTTTCTTT. As protein: CASRRRVTGEAFF. Drawing the rest from reference TRBV2 and TRBJ1-1, the complete variable domain is EPEVTQTPSHQVTQMGQEVILRCVPISNHLYFYWYRQILGQKVEFLVSFYNNEISEKSEIFDDQFSVERPDGSNFTLKIRSTKLEDSAMYFCASRRRVTGEAFFGQGTRLTVV.

This rearrangement joins TRBV6-5 to TRBJ2-5; TRBD1 matches 7 bases. J lost 2 bases, V lost 6 bases, and 6 bases had no gene match. The length of the CDR3 is 14 residues. The germline gives CDR1 MNHEY, CDR2 SVGAGI. The CDR3 sequence: CASSHGTDQETQYF. The CDR3 nucleotides read TGTGCCAGCAGCCACGGGACAGATCAAGAGACCCAGTACTTC.

CDR3 amino acids: CASSPSIDYEQYF. CDR3 in DNA: TGTGCCAGCTCACCGTCCATAGATTACGAGCAGTACTTC. V is TRBV18 and J is TRBJ2-7, with no clear D. Between the trimmed V and J ends, which lost 3 bases and 4 bases, there was a span of 10 bases. This CDR3 has 13 amino acids. Germline assignment: CDR1 KGHSH and CDR2 LQKENI.

The rearrangement uses TRBV7-9 and TRBJ1-5, with D possibly matching TRBD1 (5 bases). Germline CDR1 and CDR2: SEHNR and FQNEAQ (reference sequence). The germline V and J ends were trimmed by 3 bases and 4 bases, with 13 bases remaining between them. The CDR3 is 15 amino acids. CDR3 sequence reads: CASSLGSGRNQPQHF. For the CDR3, the DNA is TGTGCCAGCAGCTTGGGGTCAGGGCGGAATCAGCCCCAGCATTTT.

The chain uses TRBV3-1 (or the pseudogene TRBV3-2) and TRBJ2-7; 8 nucleotides align to TRBD2. The CDR3 has 15 amino acids. CDR1 LGHDT and CDR2 YNNKEL come from the germline V gene (reference sequence). V lost 5 bases to trimming and J lost 1 base; unmatched junction nucleotides: 7. CDR3 DNA sequence: TGTGCCAGCAGCACCGGACTAGCCCAATCCTACGAGCAGTACTTC. Its translation is CASSTGLAQSYEQYF.

To note about this clone: The junction departs from the called germline gene at one end, perhaps through a read error. V gene TRBV5-8 combines with J gene TRBJ1-1, with TRBD1 matching 7 bases. CDR1 is SGHTS and CDR2 is YDEGEE in the germline V gene. The length of the CDR3 is 16 residues. The CDR3 sequence: CASNIRGDRKNTEVFF. The DNA of the CDR3 is TGTGCCAGCAACATACGAGGGGACAGAAAAAACACTGAAGTTTTCTTT.

The chain joins TRBV7-9 to TRBJ2-7, with TRBD1 as a possible D gene (5 bases). Germline V gene lookup returns CDR1 SEHNR and CDR2 FQNEAQ (reference sequence). V lost 0 bases, J lost 7 bases, and 22 bases lay in between. The CDR3 covers 17 residues. This CDR3 reads CASSLAIAGDLGLEQYF. The CDR3 nucleotides read TGTGCCAGCAGCTTAGCGATCGCAGGAGATTTGGGGCTGGAGCAGTACTTC. Full variable domain (missing parts from reference TRBV7-9 and TRBJ2-7): DTGVSQNPRHKITKRGQNVTFRCDPISEHNRLYWYRQTLGQGPEFLTYFQNEAQLEKSRLLSDRFSAERPKGSFSTLEIQRTEQGDSAMYLCASSLAIAGDLGLEQYFGPGTRLTVT.

The rearrangement joins TRBV11-3 to TRBJ2-5, with TRBD2 identical over 7 bases. V lost 3 bases to trimming and J lost 2 bases; unmatched junction nucleotides: 12. Germline CDR1 SGHNT, CDR2 YENEEA. The CDR3 runs 17 residues. CDR3 amino acids: CASSFGSLRGSQETQYF. CDR3 sequence (DNA): TGTGCCAGCAGCTTTGGGTCGTTGCGGGGGTCACAAGAGACCCAGTACTTC.

The V call is TRBV12-3 or TRBV12-4, the J call TRBJ2-7, with unresolved D. Trimming removed 4 bases at V and 5 bases at J, with 6 bases between. The CDR3 contains 11 residues. CDR3 amino acids: CASSWQHEQYF. Here the CDR3 DNA reads TGTGCCAGCAGTTGGCAACACGAGCAGTACTTC.

A single count supports this clone. The rearrangement links TRBV5-1 to TRBJ2-2; weak D call: TRBD1 (6 bases). Per germline, CDR1 SGHRS and CDR2 YFSETQ. The CDR3 spans 14 residues. Deletions cut 4 bases from V and 3 bases from J, with 10 bases between. CDR3 sequence reads: CASSKDRYTGELFF. In DNA, the CDR3 is TGCGCCAGCAGCAAGGACAGATACACCGGGGAGCTGTTTTTT.

This chain connects TRBV19 to TRBJ2-1; D is undetermined. The V end lost 5 bases, the J end lost 7 bases, and 18 bases lay between the germline ends. CDR1 is LNHDA, CDR2 SQIVND, per germline (reference sequence). The CDR3 runs 15 residues. Written as DNA, the CDR3 is TGTGCCAGTAGTCCCGACACCAACCTAATGAATGAGCAGTTCTTC. Its translation is CASSPDTNLMNEQFF.

This chain links TRBV18 with TRBJ2-7; 11 bases map to TRBD2. Germline CDR1 is KGHSH and CDR2 is LQKENI. J lost 6 bases, V lost 5 bases, and 3 bases had no gene match. This CDR3 spans 13 amino acids. In DNA form, the CDR3 reads TGTGCCAGCTCAGGGACTAGCGGACCCGAGCAGTACTTC. This gives the protein CASSGTSGPEQYF.

The chain employs TRBV19 and TRBJ1-1; the D gene is possibly TRBD1 (5 bases). V was trimmed by 5 bases and J by 4 bases, leaving 11 bases between them. Looked up from germline, CDR1 is LNHDA and CDR2 is SQIVND (reference sequence). This CDR3 contains 13 residues. The CDR3 sequence: CASSDSLSTEAFF. The DNA of the CDR3 is TGTGCCAGTAGTGACAGTCTGAGCACTGAAGCTTTCTTT.

This chain uses TRBV23-1 with TRBJ2-3; 10 bases are a match to TRBD1. TRBV23-1 is an ORF, and what it does is uncertain. The CDR3 totals 14 residues. The V segment lost 4 bases and the J segment 5 bases; nucleotides outside the gene matches: 3. The CDR3 sequence: CASSPRTGGDTQYF. For the CDR3, the DNA is TGCGCCAGCAGTCCTCGGACAGGGGGAGATACGCAGTATTTT.

For the CDR3, the DNA is TGTGCCTGGACCTCCCTAGGGGGGGGCTGGACTGAAGCTTTCTTT. It encodes CAWTSLGGGWTEAFF. V is TRBV30 and J is TRBJ1-1, with D tentatively TRBD1 (6 bases). Trimming took off 4 bases at V and 5 bases at J, with 20 bases between the two ends. The CDR3 loop spans 15 amino acids. Per the germline V gene, CDR1 is GTSNPN and CDR2 is SVGIG (reference sequence).

The gene calls are TRBV27 and TRBJ2-7; a weak D match, TRBD1 (6 bases). The germline V gene has CDR1 MNHEY and CDR2 SMNVEV (reference sequence). The V end was cut by 3 bases, the J end by 5 bases, with 23 bases between. The CDR3 spans 17 residues. CDR3: CASSFWEPGQTTDEQYF. CDR3 DNA: TGTGCCAGCAGTTTTTGGGAGCCCGGACAGACTACGGACGAGCAGTACTTC.

The chain is built from TRBV2 and TRBJ1-6, with 8 bases fitting TRBD1. The V gene's germline CDR1 is SNHLY and CDR2 FYNNEI. J was trimmed by 6 bases and V by 11 bases; bases with no gene match: 9. The CDR3 length is 14 residues. CDR3: CAGTGTGRNSPLHF. CDR3 DNA sequence: TGTGCCGGTACTGGGACAGGTCGTAATTCACCCCTCCACTTT.

This clone was counted only a few times. The chain combines TRBV6-5 with TRBJ2-5; tentatively, D is TRBD2 (5 bases). This CDR3 contains 12 residues. V lost 7 bases and J lost 2, with 8 bases in between. Germline V gene lookup returns CDR1 MNHEY and CDR2 SVGAGI. The chain's CDR3 is CASKDFQETQYF. The CDR3 nucleotides are TGTGCCAGCAAGGACTTTCAAGAGACCCAGTACTTC.